The 27 T cell receptor beta chains below come from one sample, sequenced in a study of T-cell reconstitution after alpha-beta-depleted transplantation in children. A TCRbeta library incorporating unique molecular identifiers was prepared. Using its own MiXCR run on the PCR reads, TCRdb lists one record per CDR3 protein. In the table there are approximately 400,000 distinct CDR3 sequences, 11% of which are singletons. The sample here was PBMCs from the stem cell graft donor, taken from the stem cell graft. The receptors derive from a human donor who donated a stem cell graft to a child with acute myeloid leukemia.

This rearrangement joins TRBV4-1 to TRBJ2-5; D gene ambiguous. Between the trimmed V and J ends, which lost 4 bases and 5 bases, there was a span of 14 bases. Germline V gene data show CDR1 as MGHRA and CDR2 as YSYEKL. The CDR3 has 14 residues. CDR3 in DNA: TGCGCCAGCAGCCCTACAGTTTTAGTGGAGACCCAGTACTTC. Its translation is CASSPTVLVETQYF.

In its sample, this clonotype was seen a few times. The CDR3 sequence is CSAKSTGDFIGEQFF. In DNA, the CDR3 is TGCAGTGCCAAAAGTACCGGGGACTTTATCGGTGAGCAGTTCTTC. This chain links TRBV20-1 with TRBJ2-1; D possibly corresponds to TRBD2 (6 bases). The CDR3 sequence is 15 residues long. Deletions cut 6 bases from V and 9 bases from J, with 24 bases between. CDR1 and CDR2 (germline): DFQATT, SNEGSKA (reference sequence).

The chain recombines TRBV5-1 with TRBJ2-5, with D perhaps matching TRBD1 or TRBD2 (5 bases each). The CDR3 runs to 14 residues. In germline, CDR1 is SGHRS, CDR2 YFSETQ. V was pared by 2 bases and J by 5 bases, with 13 bases between. The CDR3, as DNA: TGCGCCAGCAGCTTTGGGGACCCCGCGGAGACCCAGTACTTC. Translating it yields CASSFGDPAETQYF.

This sequence joins TRBV7-3 and TRBJ2-1; 13 bases fit TRBD2. CDR1 SGHTA and CDR2 FQGTGA come from the germline V gene. V was pared by 5 bases and J by 7 bases, with 8 bases of the junction left unmatched. CDR3 length equals 16 residues. CDR3 nucleotide sequence: TGTGCCAGCAGCAACACCGGGACTAGCGGGGCTAATGAGCAGTTCTTC. It yields the protein CASSNTGTSGANEQFF.

This clonotype was recorded at least ten times. The chain employs TRBV9 and TRBJ1-1, with D perhaps matching TRBD1 (6 bases). The CDR3 has 13 residues. Germline lookup yields CDR1 SGDLS and CDR2 YYNGEE. The ends were cut back, 4 bases at V and 4 bases at J, with 11 bases in the middle. This CDR3 is CASSMHRATEAFF. CDR3 in DNA: TGTGCCAGCAGCATGCACAGGGCCACTGAAGCTTTCTTT.

This clonotype was observed many times. The chain carries TRBV20-1 and TRBJ2-7; tentative D call: TRBD2 (6 bases). The V end was cut by 0 bases, the J end by 2 bases, with 11 bases between. This CDR3 is built from 14 residues. The germline V gene has CDR1 DFQATT and CDR2 SNEGSKA (reference sequence). The CDR3 protein is CSARERLATYEQYF. In nucleotides, the CDR3 is TGCAGTGCTAGAGAACGCCTAGCGACCTACGAGCAGTACTTC.

The chain recombines TRBV5-1 with TRBJ2-7; 8 bases match TRBD1. The germline gives CDR1 SGHRS, CDR2 YFSETQ. The CDR3 is 14 amino acids. Trimming cost V 7 bases and J 7 bases; bases outside gene matches: 13. CDR3 DNA sequence: TGCGCCAGCGGCCGGGACAGGATCTCTGGGGAGCAGTACTTC. Its translation: CASGRDRISGEQYF.

The V call is TRBV18, the J call TRBJ1-2; 9 bases agree with TRBD1. CDR3 length: 14 residues. Germline assignment: CDR1 KGHSH and CDR2 LQKENI. V lost 3 bases, J lost 6 bases, and 5 bases stayed unmatched. As DNA, the CDR3 is TGTGCCAGCTCACCTGCGACAGGGGGGCATGGCTACACCTTC. Protein sequence: CASSPATGGHGYTF.

This clonotype occurred a few times. The V and J genes are TRBV6-1 and TRBJ1-6, with 7 bases fitting TRBD1. The germline V gene encodes CDR1 MNHNS and CDR2 SASEGT. Trimming took 7 bases from V and 8 from J; bases not matched to a gene: 5. This CDR3 region has 13 residues. The CDR3, as DNA: TGTGCCAGCAAGACAGGGTGGGATTCACCCCTCCACTTT. Its translation is CASKTGWDSPLHF.

This clonotype has at least ten counts. The chain joins TRBV4-2 to TRBJ2-4; perhaps D is TRBD1 or TRBD2 (5 bases each). There are 12 residues in the CDR3. The germline gives CDR1 LGHNA, CDR2 YNFKEQ. V was cut by 5 bases and J by 15 bases, with 17 bases left in between. The CDR3 sequence: CASSSTRDRRYF. As DNA, the CDR3 is TGTGCCAGCAGCTCTACCCGGGACCGGAGGTACTTC.

At least ten counts were recorded for this clonotype. The CDR3 DNA follows: TGTGCCAGCAGCTTTCAGGGGATGAACACTGAAGCTTTCTTT. The encoded protein is CASSFQGMNTEAFF. The chain carries TRBV7-9 and TRBJ1-1, with D possibly being TRBD1 (6 bases). This CDR3 comprises 14 residues. V was pared by 3 bases and J by 0 bases, with 8 bases between. CDR1 and CDR2 from the germline V gene are SEHNR and FQNEAQ (reference sequence).

This clonotype appeared a few times. The chain has TRBV9 and TRBJ1-3, with 9 nucleotides matching TRBD1. Germline V lookup: CDR1 SGDLS, CDR2 YYNGEE. The V segment lost 3 bases and the J segment 3 bases; nucleotides outside the gene matches: 4. The CDR3 has 15 residues. The CDR3 DNA sequence: TGTGCCAGCAGCGCCACAGGGGGCCGTGGAAACACCATATATTTT. Protein sequence: CASSATGGRGNTIYF.

This chain uses TRBV4-1 with TRBJ2-1, with 10 bases identical to TRBD2. The CDR3 is made up of 16 amino acids. Germline CDR1 is MGHRA and CDR2 is YSYEKL. J gave up 9 bases and V 3 bases, and 11 bases lay outside the gene matches. The CDR3 DNA reads TGCGCCAGCAGCCACAGCGGGGGGGCCGTTACCGGTGAGCAGTTCTTC. Its protein is CASSHSGGAVTGEQFF.

This clonotype was counted many times. J is TRBJ2-7 and V is TRBV3-1; TRBD1 agrees at 9 bases. Trimming cost V 5 bases and J 5 bases; bases outside gene matches: 7. This CDR3 has 14 residues. The germline CDR1 and CDR2 sequences are LGHDT and YNNKEL (reference sequence). CDR3: CASSTTGGADEQYF. The CDR3 DNA reads as TGTGCCAGCAGCACAACAGGGGGCGCGGACGAGCAGTACTTC.

This clonotype was seen at least ten times. The V gene is TRBV7-2, the J gene TRBJ2-2; D is ambiguous. CDR1 is SGHTA, CDR2 FQGNSA, per germline. V was pared by 2 bases and J by 5 bases, with 15 bases between. The CDR3 extends over 16 amino acids. The CDR3 sequence: CASSLLPARETGELFF. The CDR3 DNA reads as TGTGCCAGCAGCTTACTTCCGGCGCGAGAGACCGGGGAGCTGTTTTTT.

This clonotype was detected many times. The chain employs TRBV27 and TRBJ2-1, with 11 nucleotides matching TRBD2. V gave up 6 bases and J gave up 5 bases; unmatched junction bases: 6. This CDR3 contains 15 residues. The germline gives CDR1 MNHEY, CDR2 SMNVEV (reference sequence). CDR3 amino acids: CASSAGTSGDNEQFF. The DNA of the CDR3 is TGTGCCAGCAGCGCCGGGACTAGCGGAGACAATGAGCAGTTCTTC.

This clonotype was picked up a small number of times. The genes are TRBV29-1 and TRBJ1-1; tentative D call: TRBD1 (5 bases). Germline CDR1 SQVTM, CDR2 ANQGSEA. This CDR3 has 13 residues. V was cut by 1 base and J by 5 bases, with 11 bases left in between. CDR3 region: CSVEAGSRTEAFF. In DNA form, the CDR3 reads TGCAGCGTTGAAGCAGGGTCGCGGACTGAAGCTTTCTTT. Together with reference TRBV29-1 and TRBJ1-1, the CDR3 gives the full variable domain: SAVISQKPSRDICQRGTSLTIQCQVDSQVTMMFWYRQQPGQSLTLIATANQGSEATYESGFVIDKFPISRPNLTFSTLTVSNMSPEDSSIYLCSVEAGSRTEAFFGQGTRLTVV.

This clonotype was picked up a small number of times. The rearrangement uses TRBV25-1 and TRBJ1-2, with 7 bases identical to TRBD1. The CDR3 extends over 13 amino acids. Trimming took 5 bases from V and 2 from J; bases not matched to a gene: 2. In germline, CDR1 is MGHDK, CDR2 SYGVNS. The CDR3 coding sequence is TGTGCCAGCAGTATACAGGGGAACTATGGCTACACCTTC. Translated: CASSIQGNYGYTF.

The chain recombines TRBV7-2 with TRBJ2-7; 7 bases fit TRBD1. J lost 2 bases, V lost 2 bases, and 6 bases had no gene match. CDR1 and CDR2 from the germline V gene are SGHTA and FQGNSA. The CDR3 has 15 amino acids. Written as DNA, the CDR3 is TGTGCCAGCAGCTTACCAGGACAGGCTCCCTACGAGCAGTACTTC. Amino acid sequence: CASSLPGQAPYEQYF.

The chain joins TRBV2 to TRBJ2-7; 8 nucleotides agree with TRBD1. This CDR3 has 15 amino acids. From germline, CDR1 is SNHLY and CDR2 FYNNEI. The ends lost 1 base at V and 4 bases at J; junction bases unmatched: 6. CDR3 in amino acids: CASSEGTGGGYEQYF. In DNA, the CDR3 is TGTGCCAGCAGTGAAGGTACAGGGGGTGGATACGAGCAGTACTTC.

The chain couples TRBV21-1 to TRBJ2-5; the table gives TRBD1 as D, unverified against the DNA. TRBV21-1 is shown as a pseudogene. This CDR3 is built from 15 residues. The CDR3 region has the DNA TGTGCCAGCAGCAACCGACAGGGGATCCAAGAGACCCAGTACTTC. This encodes CASSNRQGIQETQYF.

This clonotype was found a few times. V and J are TRBV15 and TRBJ2-5; 11 nucleotides agree with TRBD2. Germline assignment: CDR1 LNHNV and CDR2 YYDKDF (reference sequence). J gave up 1 base and V 4 bases, and 11 bases lay outside the gene matches. This CDR3 region has 18 residues. CDR3 sequence: CATSNPRASGRTQETQYF. As DNA, the CDR3 is TGTGCCACCAGCAACCCCAGGGCTAGCGGGAGGACCCAAGAGACCCAGTACTTC.

A few counts support this clonotype. The DNA of the CDR3 is TGTGCCAGCGGTCCGAGGACAGGGGCACAAGAGACCCAGTACTTC. Its translation is CASGPRTGAQETQYF. The chain joins TRBV12-3 or TRBV12-4 to TRBJ2-5, with 9 bases identical to TRBD1. Trimming removed 8 bases from V and 2 bases from J; junction bases left unmatched: 9. The CDR3 runs to 15 residues.

This clonotype was picked up many times. J is TRBJ2-1 and V is TRBV6-4; 9 nucleotides line up with TRBD2. Germline values: CDR1 MRHNA, CDR2 SNTAGT. The trim removed 3 bases at V and 10 bases at J, leaving 10 bases unmatched. The CDR3 covers 15 residues. In nucleotides, the CDR3 is TGTGCCAGCAGTGATGGTGGGACTAGCTCTGACGAGCAGTTCTTC. As protein: CASSDGGTSSDEQFF.

This chain connects TRBV27 to TRBJ2-5, with 13 bases lining up with TRBD2. CDR3 length: 18 amino acids. The V gene end was trimmed by 6 bases and the J gene end by 2 bases; junction bases not matched to a gene: 12. The germline gives CDR1 MNHEY, CDR2 SMNVEV (reference sequence). CDR3 protein: CASSRRLGLAGVQETQYF. The CDR3, as DNA: TGTGCCAGCAGCCGCAGATTAGGACTAGCGGGAGTACAAGAGACCCAGTACTTC.

This clonotype was recorded many times. This chain links TRBV20-1 with TRBJ2-3; D is uncertain. CDR3 length equals 14 residues. Germline CDR1 reads DFQATT; CDR2 reads SNEGSKA (reference sequence). V shed 6 bases and J shed 0 bases, with 13 bases lying between them. In nucleotides, the CDR3 is TGCAGTGCCTTATGGTGGGGAAGCACAGATACGCAGTATTTT. It yields the protein CSALWWGSTDTQYF.

The rearrangement uses TRBV6-5 and TRBJ2-7; 8 nucleotides match TRBD2. From germline, CDR1 is MNHEY and CDR2 SVGAGI. The CDR3 contains 17 residues. With 0 bases clipped from V and 1 base from J, the junction kept 8 bases outside the gene matches. CDR3 sequence: CASSYSSGRAPSYEQYF. The CDR3 nucleotides read TGTGCCAGCAGTTACTCATCCGGGAGGGCCCCTTCCTACGAGCAGTACTTC.